The clone carrying this T cell receptor (beta chain) was counted many times. Its specificity is unknown. V was pared by 3 bases and J by 7 bases, with 9 bases of the junction left unmatched. Germline V gene data show CDR1 as SQVTM and CDR2 as ANQGSEA. This CDR3 comprises 14 residues. A single record per CDR3 protein comes from TCRdb applying MiXCR to the reads. The sample records around 210,000 distinct CDR3 sequences, 5% to 8.5% being singletons. The sample comes from a study of T cell repertoires in cytomegalovirus infection. Findings of the study overall: Predominance within the ex vivo response was attributable to HLA-C-restricted CMV-specific TCR beta clonotypes. CMV carriers having the relevant HLA were flagged by cumulative public TCR beta family frequency.

Sequencing input: PBMCs. The V gene is TRBV29-1, the J gene TRBJ1-5; TRBD1 matches at 7 bases. This TCR came from a human donor in good health (CMV status not recorded). Some clones in this sample may be carry-over from other donors' samples. The CDR3 coding sequence is TGCAGCGTTGAGGGGGCAGGGGGAGGCCAGCCCCAGCATTTT. Amino acids: CSVEGAGGGQPQHF.